The 2 T cell receptor beta chains below come from one sample, sequenced in a study of T cell responses to AZD1222 COVID-19 vaccine. Sequencing used immunoSEQ multiplex PCR; TCRdb keeps in-frame clones, though not all of them. The sample includes 180,000 or so clones, roughly 92% seen only once; the top ten take about 1%. Sequenced here: peripheral blood, sampled 28 days after the second AZD1222 dose. All receptors come from an adult who received the AZD1222 COVID-19 vaccine.

The chain links TRBV7-8 to TRBJ1-1; D unresolved. Germline V CDR1 and CDR2: SGHVS, FQNEAQ. V gave up 2 bases and J gave up 1 base, with 5 bases separating them. CDR3 length: 13 amino acids. The CDR3 DNA reads TGTGCCAGCAGCTTAAAAGAGAACACTGAAGCTTTCTTT. Translation: CASSLKENTEAFF.

The V and J genes are TRBV9 and TRBJ2-2; TRBD1 or TRBD2 may be the D gene (5 bases each). Trimming stripped 0 bases from V and 5 bases from J, with 11 bases between. The CDR3 totals 15 residues. Germline assignment: CDR1 SGDLS and CDR2 YYNGEE. CDR3 in amino acids: CASSVVGGGTGELFF. The CDR3 nucleotides are TGTGCCAGCAGCGTAGTAGGTGGGGGAACCGGGGAGCTGTTTTTT.